Here is one T cell receptor beta chain with its context. Cohort 3 donors were reported recovered after two negative PCRs, clearance, or symptom resolution. In the source study's methods: Amplification of reference gene primers was used by the study to estimate nucleated cell counts. The assay was immunoSEQ multiplex PCR, and TCRdb's table has in-frame clones only and misses some. That table supplies the V and J calls and clone size; D and trimming were determined from the DNA. This table has roughly 140,000 clones, around 85% appearing once. The data stem from a study of blood T cell repertoires in COVID-19. Study-wide background: Specimens from acute and convalescent COVID-19 originated in the United States, Italy and Spain. Nucleic acid was either cDNA or gDNA, and it came from T cells, B-cell-depleted T cells, or PBMCs.

Germline V lookup: CDR1 LNHDA, CDR2 SQIVND (reference sequence). This CDR3 comprises 13 residues. V dropped 5 bases and J dropped 12; count of bases not matched to a gene: 5. Sequenced: PBMCs or T cells enriched from blood (not recorded which). The sequence came from a woman in her 40s who had recovered from COVID-19. The V gene is TRBV19, the J gene TRBJ2-1; 12 bases agree with TRBD2. In DNA, the CDR3 is TGTGCCAGTAGTCCTAGCGGGGGGGCCTGGCAGTTCTTC. Protein sequence: CASSPSGGAWQFF.